This TCR beta chain was sequenced for a study of blood T cell repertoires in COVID-19. The overall study: COVID-19 samples from acute and convalescent phases originated in the United States, Italy and Spain.

Assay used: immunoSEQ multiplex PCR; TCRdb lists only in-frame clones, some missing. The sample lists 100,000 to 150,000 clones; about 72% were seen once. Unmatched junction bases numbered 2, after V lost 3 bases and J lost 1 base. The CDR3 covers 17 residues. Germline loops: CDR1 SGHVS, CDR2 FQNEAQ. The source of this sequence is a woman aged 65 to 85 with acute or convalescent COVID-19. Sequenced material: peripheral blood. The chain combines TRBV7-8 with TRBJ2-2; the match to TRBD2 covers 13 bases. The DNA for the CDR3 is TGTGCCAGCAGCTTCGGACTAGCGGGAGTGAACACCGGGGAGCTGTTTTTT. Amino acids: CASSFGLAGVNTGELFF.